The entry below describes one TCR beta chain. CDR1 and CDR2 (germline): SGHRS, YFSETQ. V lost 3 bases and J lost 0; bases outside the gene matches: 6. This CDR3 contains 15 residues. This specimen comes from a study of control samples from healthy donors and cancer patients. Clones were read by immunoSEQ multiplex PCR, and TCRdb kept only the in-frame ones, dropping some. Of 40,000 to 50,000 clones listed, around 94% are singletons. The V call is TRBV5-1, the J call TRBJ2-7, with 7 bases identical to TRBD2. The sample was blood. The clonotype comes from a man in his 60s in good health. The chain's CDR3 is CASSSEGGSSYEQYF. The DNA of the CDR3 is TGCGCCAGCAGCTCCGAGGGCGGGAGCTCCTACGAGCAGTACTTC.